This T cell receptor (beta chain) was found in a study of long-term antiretroviral therapy in people with HIV. The ends lost 5 bases at V and 6 bases at J; junction bases unmatched: 3. The germline V gene has CDR1 LNHDA and CDR2 SQIVND (reference sequence). This CDR3 is 13 amino acids long. An immunoSEQ assay, version v3.0, was performed at survey level. Assay used: immunoSEQ multiplex PCR; TCRdb lists only in-frame clones, some missing. Of more than 35,000 clones listed, nearly 95% were seen once; the top ten hold 2.7%. The V call is TRBV19, the J call TRBJ2-3; 9 bases map to TRBD2. This clonotype was obtained from a woman between 45 and 65 years old with HIV. The source was unsorted PBMCs, collected 3.7 years after starting antiretroviral therapy. CDR3: CASSSGTSDTQYF. The CDR3 nucleotides read TGTGCCAGTAGTTCAGGGACTAGCGATACGCAGTATTTT.